Only a few counts were recorded for the clone carrying this T cell receptor beta chain. Its target is not known. Each donor had at least one pre-ART and at least two post-ART PBMC samples. The data were taken from a study of long-term antiretroviral therapy in people with HIV. Study overall: First collections came about a decade before the 2015 immediate-ART recommendation. Findings and caveats of the study: Before ART, certain clones expanded, and these dominated the repertoire at all time points.

The CDR3 totals 11 residues. Trimming stripped 2 bases from V and 6 bases from J, with 5 bases between. The germline V gene encodes CDR1 MDHEN and CDR2 SYDVKM. The authors ran the immunoSEQ assay, v3.0, at survey level. Sequencing targeted 40,000-50,000 T-cell genomes per sample. Only in-frame clones appear in the TCRdb table, and some are missing; sequencing was by immunoSEQ multiplex PCR. The sample shows just over 20,000 clones, roughly 79% of them seen only once. The material was unsorted PBMCs, obtained 0.5 years after starting antiretroviral therapy. The rearrangement uses TRBV28 and TRBJ2-7; a possible D gene is TRBD1 (5 bases). The receptor comes from a man younger than 35 with HIV. The CDR3 DNA reads as TGTGCCAGCAGTTTACAGGGCGAGCAGTACTTC. Its protein is CASSLQGEQYF.